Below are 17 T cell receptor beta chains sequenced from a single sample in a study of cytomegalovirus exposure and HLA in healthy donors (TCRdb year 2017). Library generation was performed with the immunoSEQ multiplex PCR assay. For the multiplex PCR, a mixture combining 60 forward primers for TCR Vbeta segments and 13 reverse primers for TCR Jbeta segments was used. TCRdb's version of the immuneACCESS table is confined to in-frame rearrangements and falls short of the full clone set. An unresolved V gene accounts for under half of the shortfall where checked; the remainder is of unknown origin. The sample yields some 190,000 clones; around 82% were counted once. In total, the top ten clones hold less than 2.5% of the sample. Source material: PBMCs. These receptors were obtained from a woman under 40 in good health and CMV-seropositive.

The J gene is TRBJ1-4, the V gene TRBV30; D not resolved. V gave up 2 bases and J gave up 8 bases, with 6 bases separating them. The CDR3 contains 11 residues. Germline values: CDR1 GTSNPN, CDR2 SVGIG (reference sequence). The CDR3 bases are TGTGCCTGGAGTTCGGGGGAAAAACTGTTTTTT. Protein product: CAWSSGEKLFF.

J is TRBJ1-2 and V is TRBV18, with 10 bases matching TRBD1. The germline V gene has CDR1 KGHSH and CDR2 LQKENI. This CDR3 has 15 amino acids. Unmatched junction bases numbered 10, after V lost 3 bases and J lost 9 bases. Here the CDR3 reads CASSPGGQGEVSYTF. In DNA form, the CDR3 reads TGTGCCAGCTCACCGGGCGGACAGGGGGAGGTTAGCTACACCTTC.

The CDR3 bases are TGTGCCAGCAGCGCGGGCTACAGGGGCCAAGAGACCCAGTACTTC. This translates into CASSAGYRGQETQYF. This chain links TRBV9 with TRBJ2-5; 7 bases fit TRBD1. The CDR3 is made up of 15 amino acids. Trimming removed 3 bases from V and 1 base from J; junction bases left unmatched: 6. CDR1 is SGDLS, CDR2 YYNGEE, per germline.

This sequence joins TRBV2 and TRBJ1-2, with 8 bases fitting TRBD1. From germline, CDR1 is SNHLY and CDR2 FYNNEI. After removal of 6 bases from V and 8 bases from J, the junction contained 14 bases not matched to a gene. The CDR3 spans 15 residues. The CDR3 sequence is CASSAPDREVEGYTF. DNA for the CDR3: TGTGCCAGCAGCGCGCCGGACAGGGAAGTCGAGGGCTACACCTTC.

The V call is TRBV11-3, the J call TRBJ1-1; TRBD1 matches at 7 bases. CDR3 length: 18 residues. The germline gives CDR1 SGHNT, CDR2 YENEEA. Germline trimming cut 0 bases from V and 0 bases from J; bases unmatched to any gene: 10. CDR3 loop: CASSLDQGGSAMNTEAFF. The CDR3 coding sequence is TGTGCCAGCAGCTTAGATCAGGGGGGATCGGCTATGAACACTGAAGCTTTCTTT.

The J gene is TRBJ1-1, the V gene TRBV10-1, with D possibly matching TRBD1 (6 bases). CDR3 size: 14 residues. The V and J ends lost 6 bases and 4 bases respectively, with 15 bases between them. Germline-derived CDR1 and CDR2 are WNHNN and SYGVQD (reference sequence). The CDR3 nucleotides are TGCGCCAGCAGATTGTACAGGGATGGCACTGAAGCTTTCTTT. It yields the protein CASRLYRDGTEAFF.

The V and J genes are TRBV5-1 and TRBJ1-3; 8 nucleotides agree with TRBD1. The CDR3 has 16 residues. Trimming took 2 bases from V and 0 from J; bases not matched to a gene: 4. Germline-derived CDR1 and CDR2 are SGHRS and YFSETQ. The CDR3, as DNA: TGCGCCAGCAGCTTACAAACAGGGGGCTCTGGAAACACCATATATTTT. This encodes CASSLQTGGSGNTIYF.

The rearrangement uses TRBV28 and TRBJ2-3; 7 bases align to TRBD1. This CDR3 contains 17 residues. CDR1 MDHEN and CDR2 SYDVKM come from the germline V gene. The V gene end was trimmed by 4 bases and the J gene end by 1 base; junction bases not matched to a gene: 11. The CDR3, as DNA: TGTGCCAGCAGTTCCGTAACAGGGGCGGCGGGCACAGATACGCAGTATTTT. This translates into CASSSVTGAAGTDTQYF.

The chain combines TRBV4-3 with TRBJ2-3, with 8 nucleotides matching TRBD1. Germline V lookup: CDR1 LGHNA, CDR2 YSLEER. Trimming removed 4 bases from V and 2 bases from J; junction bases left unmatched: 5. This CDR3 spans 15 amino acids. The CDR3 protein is CASSPVDRATDTQYF. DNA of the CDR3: TGCGCCAGCAGCCCAGTGGACAGGGCCACAGATACGCAGTATTTT.

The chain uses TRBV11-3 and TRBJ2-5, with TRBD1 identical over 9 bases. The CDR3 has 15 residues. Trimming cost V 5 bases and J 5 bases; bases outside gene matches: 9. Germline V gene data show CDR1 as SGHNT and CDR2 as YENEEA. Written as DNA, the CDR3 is TGTGCCAGCAGCCCTCCGGGGACAGGGAGGGAGACCCAGTACTTC. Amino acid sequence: CASSPPGTGRETQYF. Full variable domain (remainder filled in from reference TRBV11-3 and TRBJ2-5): EAGVVQSPRYKIIEKKQPVAFWCNPISGHNTLYWYLQNLGQGPELLIRYENEEAVDDSQLPKDRFSAERLKGVDSTLKIQPAELGDSAVYLCASSPPGTGRETQYFGPGTRLLVL.

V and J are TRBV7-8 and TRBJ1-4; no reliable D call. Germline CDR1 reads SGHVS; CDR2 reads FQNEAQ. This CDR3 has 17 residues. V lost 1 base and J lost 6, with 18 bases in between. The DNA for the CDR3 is TGTGCCAGCAGCTTAGGGGTTGGATCCGGGGAGGATGAAAAACTGTTTTTT. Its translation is CASSLGVGSGEDEKLFF.

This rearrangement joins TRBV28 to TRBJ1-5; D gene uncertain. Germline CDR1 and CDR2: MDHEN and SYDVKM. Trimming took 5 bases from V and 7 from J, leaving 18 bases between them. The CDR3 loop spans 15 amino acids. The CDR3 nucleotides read TGTGCCAGCAGTCCCCCGGGTGGGGAGAAGCAGCCCCAGCATTTT. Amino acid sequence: CASSPPGGEKQPQHF.

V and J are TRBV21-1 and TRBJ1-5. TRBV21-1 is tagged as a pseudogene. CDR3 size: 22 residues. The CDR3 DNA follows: TGTGCCAGCAGCAAAGATGAAGGAATGAGGACCTCAGAGGGCACACAAGATCAGCCCCAGCATTTT. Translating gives CASSKDEGMRTSEGTQDQPQHF.

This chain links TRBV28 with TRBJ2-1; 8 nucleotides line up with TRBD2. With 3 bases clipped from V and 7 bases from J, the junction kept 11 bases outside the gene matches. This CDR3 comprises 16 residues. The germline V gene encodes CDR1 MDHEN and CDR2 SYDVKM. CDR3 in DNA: TGTGCCAGCAGTTTCGGGGCGGGGGGTTCTTGGAATGAGCAGTTCTTC. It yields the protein CASSFGAGGSWNEQFF.

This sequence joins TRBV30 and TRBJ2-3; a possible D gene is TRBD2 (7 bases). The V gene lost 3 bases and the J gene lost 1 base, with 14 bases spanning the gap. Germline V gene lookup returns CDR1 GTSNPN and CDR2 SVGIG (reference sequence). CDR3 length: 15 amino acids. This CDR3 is CAWRVRGGGTDTQYF. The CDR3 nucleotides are TGTGCCTGGAGGGTTCGCGGGGGCGGCACAGATACGCAGTATTTT.

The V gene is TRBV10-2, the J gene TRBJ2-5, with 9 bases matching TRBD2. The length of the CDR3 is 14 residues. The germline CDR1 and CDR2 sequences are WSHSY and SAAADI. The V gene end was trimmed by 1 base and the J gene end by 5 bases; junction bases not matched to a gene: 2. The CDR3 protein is CASSEWSGGETQYF. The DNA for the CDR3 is TGCGCCAGCAGTGAGTGGAGCGGGGGGGAGACCCAGTACTTC.

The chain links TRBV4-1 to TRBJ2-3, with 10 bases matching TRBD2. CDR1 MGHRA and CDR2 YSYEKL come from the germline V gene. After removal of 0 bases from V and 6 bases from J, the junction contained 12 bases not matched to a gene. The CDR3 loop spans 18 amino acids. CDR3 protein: CASSQDQEAGGFGDTQYF. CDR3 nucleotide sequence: TGCGCCAGCAGCCAAGATCAGGAAGCGGGGGGGTTCGGTGATACGCAGTATTTT.